The entry that follows covers one T cell receptor beta chain sequence. One junction end does not reproduce the germline sequence, and a read error may be involved. Assay: immunoSEQ multiplex PCR; the TCRdb copy retains only in-frame clones and omits some. The sample has some 39,000 clones; 79% are singletons. The data belong to a study of T cells in localized non-small cell lung cancer. The CDR3 sequence is 14 residues long. CDR1 is SSHAT and CDR2 is FNYEAQ in the germline V gene (reference sequence). V usage is TRBV7-7 and J usage is TRBJ2-1; no reliable D call. The sequences come from PBMCs, collected before any cancer treatment. The clonotype comes from a woman aged 40-69 years with stage II squamous cell lung carcinoma. The CDR3 DNA follows: TGTGCTAGCAGCCTAGGTGGCCCTAACAATGAGCAGTTCTTC. Its translation is CASSLGGPNNEQFF. The variable domain in full, completed from reference TRBV7-7 and TRBJ2-1, reads GAGVSQSPRYKVTKRGQDVTLRCDPISSHATLYWYQQALGQGPEFLTYFNYEAQPDKSGLPSDRFSAERPEGSISTLTIQRTEQRDSAMYRCASSLGGPNNEQFFGPGTRLTVL.